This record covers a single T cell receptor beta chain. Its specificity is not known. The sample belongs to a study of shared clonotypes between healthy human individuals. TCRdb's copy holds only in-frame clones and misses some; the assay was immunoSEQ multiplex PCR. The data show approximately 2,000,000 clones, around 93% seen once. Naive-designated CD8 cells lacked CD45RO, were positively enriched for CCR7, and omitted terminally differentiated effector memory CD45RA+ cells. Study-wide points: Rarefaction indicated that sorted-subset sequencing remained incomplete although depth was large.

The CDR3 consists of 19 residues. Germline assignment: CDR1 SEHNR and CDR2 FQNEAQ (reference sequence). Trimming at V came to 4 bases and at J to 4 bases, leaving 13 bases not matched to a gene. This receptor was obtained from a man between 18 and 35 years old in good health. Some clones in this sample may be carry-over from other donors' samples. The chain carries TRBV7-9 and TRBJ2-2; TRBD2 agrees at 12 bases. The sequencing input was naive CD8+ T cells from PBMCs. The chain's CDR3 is CASSSGPVTSGSRTGELFF. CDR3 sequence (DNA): TGTGCCAGCAGCTCTGGACCGGTGACTAGCGGGAGTCGCACCGGGGAGCTGTTTTTT. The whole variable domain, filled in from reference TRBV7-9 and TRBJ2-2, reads DTGVSQNPRHKITKRGQNVTFRCDPISEHNRLYWYRQTLGQGPEFLTYFQNEAQLEKSRLLSDRFSAERPKGSFSTLEIQRTEQGDSAMYLCASSSGPVTSGSRTGELFFGEGSRLTVL.